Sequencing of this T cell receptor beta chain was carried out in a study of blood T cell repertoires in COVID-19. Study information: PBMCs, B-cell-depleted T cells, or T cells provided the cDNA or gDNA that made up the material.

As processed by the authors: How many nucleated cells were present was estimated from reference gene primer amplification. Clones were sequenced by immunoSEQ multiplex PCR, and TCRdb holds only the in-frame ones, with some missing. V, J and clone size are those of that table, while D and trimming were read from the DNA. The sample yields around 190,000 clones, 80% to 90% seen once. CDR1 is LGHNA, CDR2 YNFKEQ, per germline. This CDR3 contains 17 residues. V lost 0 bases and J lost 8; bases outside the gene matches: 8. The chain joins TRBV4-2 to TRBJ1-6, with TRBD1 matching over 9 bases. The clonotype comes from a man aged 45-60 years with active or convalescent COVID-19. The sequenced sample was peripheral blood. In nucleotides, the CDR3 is TGTGCCAGCAGCCAAGATATGGCGGACAGGGGATATTCACCCCTCCACTTT. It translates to CASSQDMADRGYSPLHF.